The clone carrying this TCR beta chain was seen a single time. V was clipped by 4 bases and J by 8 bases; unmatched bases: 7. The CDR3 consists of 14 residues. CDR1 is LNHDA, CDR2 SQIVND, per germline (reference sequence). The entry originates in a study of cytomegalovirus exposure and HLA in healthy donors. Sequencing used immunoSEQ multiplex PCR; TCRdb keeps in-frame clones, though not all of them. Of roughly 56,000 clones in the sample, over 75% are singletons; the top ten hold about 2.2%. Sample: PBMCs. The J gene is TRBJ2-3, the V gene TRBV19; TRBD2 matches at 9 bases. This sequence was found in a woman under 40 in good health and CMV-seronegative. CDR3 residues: CASSKVAAGGTQYF. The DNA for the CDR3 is TGTGCCAGTAGTAAGGTGGCAGCGGGGGGTACGCAGTATTTT.